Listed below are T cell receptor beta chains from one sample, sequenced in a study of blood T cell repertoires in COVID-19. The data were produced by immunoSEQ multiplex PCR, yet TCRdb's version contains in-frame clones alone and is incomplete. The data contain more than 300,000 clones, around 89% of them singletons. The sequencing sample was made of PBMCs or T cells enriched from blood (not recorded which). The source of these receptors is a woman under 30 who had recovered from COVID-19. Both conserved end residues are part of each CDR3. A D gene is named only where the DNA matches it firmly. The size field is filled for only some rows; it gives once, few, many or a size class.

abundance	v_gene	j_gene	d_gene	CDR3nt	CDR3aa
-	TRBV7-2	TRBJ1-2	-	TGTGCCAGCAGCTTAGAGGCAGGGGAAGTTTATGGCTACACCTTC	CASSLEAGEVYGYTF
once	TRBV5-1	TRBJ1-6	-	TGCGCCAGCAGCTTGGGAGGGGGATTGATTTCACCCCTCCACTTT	CASSLGGGLISPLHF
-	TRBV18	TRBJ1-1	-	TGTGCCAGCCGGGGACAAACAAACACTGAAGCTTTCTTT	CASRGQTNTEAFF
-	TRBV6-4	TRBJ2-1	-	TGTGCCAGCAGTGCTGACAGCTCCAATGAGCAGTTCTTC	CASSADSSNEQFF
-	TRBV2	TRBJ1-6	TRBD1	TGTGCCGGACAGGGGAGTATTAATTCACCCCTCCACTTT	CAGQGSINSPLHF
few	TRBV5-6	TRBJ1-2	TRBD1	TGTGCCAGCAGCCCCGGACAGGGACAGAACTATGGCTACACCTTC	CASSPGQGQNYGYTF
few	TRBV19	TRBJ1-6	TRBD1	TGTGCCAGTACCCAGGAACAGGGGGTCAATTCACCCCTCCACTTT	CASTQEQGVNSPLHF
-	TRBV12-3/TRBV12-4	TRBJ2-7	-	TGTGCCAGCAGTCGGGGGACCTACGAGCAGTACTTC	CASSRGTYEQYF
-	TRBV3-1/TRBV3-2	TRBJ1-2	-	TGTGCCAGCAGCCAAGTCAAGACGGGAGGCTACACCTTC	CASSQVKTGGYTF
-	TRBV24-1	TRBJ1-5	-	TGTGCCACCAGTGATTTGCAGGGTAATCAGCCCCAGCATTTT	CATSDLQGNQPQHF
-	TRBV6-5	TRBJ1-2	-	TGTGCCAGCAGTCTCCTAGCGAATGGCTACACCTTC	CASSLLANGYTF
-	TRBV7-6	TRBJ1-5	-	TGTGCCAGCAGCTTAGTGGCGGGGGGCGGTCAGCCCCAGCATTTT	CASSLVAGGGQPQHF
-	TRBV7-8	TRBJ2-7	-	TGTGCCAGCAGCTTAGTGGCAGGGGTATACGAGCAGTACTTC	CASSLVAGVYEQYF
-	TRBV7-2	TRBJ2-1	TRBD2	TGTGCCAGCAGCTTAGTTGGTAGCGGGGGGGCGTATGAGCAGTTCTTC	CASSLVGSGGAYEQFF
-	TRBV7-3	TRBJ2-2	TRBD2	TGTGCCAGCAGCCCTCCTAATCCGGGACTAAGGGCCGGGGAGCTGTTTTTT	CASSPPNPGLRAGELFF
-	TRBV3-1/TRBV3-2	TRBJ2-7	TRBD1	TGTGCCAGCAGCCAATCGATAGACAGGGCGCGAGGGGAGCAGTACTTC	CASSQSIDRARGEQYF
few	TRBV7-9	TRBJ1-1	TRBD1	TGTGCCAGCAGCATAACAGGGGGAGGTGAAGCTTTCTTT	CASSITGGGEAFF
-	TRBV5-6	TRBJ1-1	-	TGTGCCAGCAGCTTGGATTGGGAGACTGAAGCTTTCTTT	CASSLDWETEAFF
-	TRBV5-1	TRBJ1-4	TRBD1	TGCGCCAGCAGCTTGGACAGGGGTCTAGAGAAACTGTTTTTT	CASSLDRGLEKLFF
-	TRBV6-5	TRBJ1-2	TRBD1	TGTGCCAGCAGGGGACGGACAGGGGGGAACTATGGCTACACCTTC	CASRGRTGGNYGYTF
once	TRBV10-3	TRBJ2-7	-	TGTGCCGTGACATCGGACTACGAGCAGTACTTC	CAVTSDYEQYF
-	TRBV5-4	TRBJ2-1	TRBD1	TGTGCCAGCAGCTTTTCGGGACAGGGGAGCAATGAGCAGTTCTTC	CASSFSGQGSNEQFF
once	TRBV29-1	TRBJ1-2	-	TGCAGCGTTGGAGGAGGAGCCTATGGCTACACCTTC	CSVGGGAYGYTF
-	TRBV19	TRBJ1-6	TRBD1	TGTGCCAGTAGGGTCCCGGGACAGGGGTATTCACCCCTCCACTTT	CASRVPGQGYSPLHF
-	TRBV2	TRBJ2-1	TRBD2	TGTGCCAGCAATCCAGGCGTCAGGACTAGCGGGTTCCACAATGAGCAGTTCTTC	CASNPGVRTSGFHNEQFF
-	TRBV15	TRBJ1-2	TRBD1	TGTGCCACCAGCAGAGATTTTGGGGACAGGGGGAGAGGTGGCTACACCTTC	CATSRDFGDRGRGGYTF
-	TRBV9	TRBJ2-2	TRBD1	TGTGCCAGCAGCGTCCTGGGACAGGGCACCGGGGAGCTGTTTTTT	CASSVLGQGTGELFF
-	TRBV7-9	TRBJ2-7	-	TGTGCCAGCAGCTTAGGGACGGGGGCCTACGAGCAGTACTTC	CASSLGTGAYEQYF
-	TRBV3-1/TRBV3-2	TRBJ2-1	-	TGTGCCAGCAGCCGGGTACAGGCTAGCTCCTACAATGAGCAGTTCTTC	CASSRVQASSYNEQFF
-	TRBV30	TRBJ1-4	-	TGTGCCTGGAGTGTAAGATTAGACTCCGAAAAACTGTTTTTT	CAWSVRLDSEKLFF
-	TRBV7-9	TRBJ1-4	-	TGTGCCAGCAGCTTACCCCAGCGCACCAATGAAAAACTGTTTTTT	CASSLPQRTNEKLFF
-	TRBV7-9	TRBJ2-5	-	TGTGCCAGCAGCTTTACCAACGGGGGCCAAGAGACCCAGTACTTC	CASSFTNGGQETQYF
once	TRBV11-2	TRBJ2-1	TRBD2	TGTGCCAGCAGCCTTAGCGGGGGGGGTACGCAGTTCTTC	CASSLSGGGTQFF
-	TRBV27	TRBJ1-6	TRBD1	TGTGCCAGCAACACGGGACAGGGAAGTAATTCACCCCTCCACTTT	CASNTGQGSNSPLHF
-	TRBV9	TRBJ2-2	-	TGTGCCAGCAGCGTATTGAGTCTCGACGGGGAGCTGTTTTTT	CASSVLSLDGELFF
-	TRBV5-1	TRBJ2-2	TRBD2	TGCGCCAGCCAGAAAGCGGGGACCAACACCGGGGAGCTGTTTTTT	CASQKAGTNTGELFF
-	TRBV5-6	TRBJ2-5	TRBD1	TGTGCCAGCAGCTTCGACAGGGGGCAAGAGACCCAGTACTTC	CASSFDRGQETQYF
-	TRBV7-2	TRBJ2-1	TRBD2	TGTGCCAGCAGCCCCAACCTAGCGGGGGAGCAGTTCTTC	CASSPNLAGEQFF
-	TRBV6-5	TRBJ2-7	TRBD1	TGTGCCACCGGGACAGATCCCTACGAGCAGTACTTC	CATGTDPYEQYF
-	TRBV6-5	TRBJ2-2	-	TGTGCCAGCAGTTATCTCAAGGGGACCGGGGAGCTGTTTTTT	CASSYLKGTGELFF
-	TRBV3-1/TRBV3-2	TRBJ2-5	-	TGTGCCAGGGGGACTCTCGATTCAAGCCAGTACTTC	CARGTLDSSQYF
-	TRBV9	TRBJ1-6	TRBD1	TGTGCCAGCAGCGTAGGTTCGACAGGGGGTAACAAGGATTCACCCCTCCACTTT	CASSVGSTGGNKDSPLHF
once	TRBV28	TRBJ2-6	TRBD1	TGTGCCAGCAGTTTATGGCAGACAGGGCCTGGGGCCAACGTCCTGACTTTC	CASSLWQTGPGANVLTF
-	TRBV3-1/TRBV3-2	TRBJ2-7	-	TGTGCCAGCAGCCAAGATTATCCCTACGAGCAGTACTTC	CASSQDYPYEQYF
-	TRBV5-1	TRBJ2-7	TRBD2	TGCGCCAGCCGCGCGGGGGACTCCTACGAGCAGTACTTC	CASRAGDSYEQYF
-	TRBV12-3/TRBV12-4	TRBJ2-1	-	TGTGCCAGCAGTCCCTACGGGGGAGGTGAGCAGTTCTTC	CASSPYGGGEQFF
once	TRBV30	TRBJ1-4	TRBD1	TGTGCCTGGGGGGACAGGAGACGTGAAAAACTGTTTTTT	CAWGDRRREKLFF
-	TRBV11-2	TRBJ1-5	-	TGTGCCAGCAGCTTAGGCCTTAATAGCAATCCCCAGCATTTT	CASSLGLNSNPQHF
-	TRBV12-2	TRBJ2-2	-	TGTGCAAGTCGCCCTCACTCAGCGGGGGTGCGGGGCGGGGAGCTGTTTTTT	CASRPHSAGVRGGELFF